This T cell receptor (beta chain) was sequenced during a study of blood T cell repertoires in COVID-19. Study overall: Sites across the United States, Italy and Spain contributed samples from acute and convalescent COVID-19.

Participants came from about 23 US areas, aged roughly 18 to 90 years. Allocation to cohorts depended on clinical history reported by the participants. V dropped 4 bases and J dropped 1; count of bases not matched to a gene: 6. The germline V gene has CDR1 MNHEY and CDR2 SVGEGT. The CDR3 has 15 amino acids. Produced via immunoSEQ multiplex PCR; TCRdb's table is partial and in-frame only. The sample carries fewer than 250,000 clones, roughly 91% recorded once. The J gene is TRBJ2-7, the V gene TRBV6-2 or TRBV6-3; 8 bases map to TRBD1. Material: PBMCs or T cells enriched from blood (not recorded which). The TCR originated in a man in his thirties or forties in a cohort exposed to, infected with or recovered from COVID-19 (not recorded which). CDR3 bases: TGTGCCAGCAGTTCCGTCCGACAGGGGTCCTACGAGCAGTACTTC. Translation: CASSSVRQGSYEQYF.